A selection of T cell receptor beta chains follows, all from one sample in a study of PD-L1 blockade in urothelial cancer. Produced via immunoSEQ multiplex PCR; TCRdb's table is partial and in-frame only. The table includes 90,000 or so clones, roughly 90% detected once. The sample was PBMCs, taken around atezolizumab (anti-PD-L1) treatment. The receptor set was obtained from a man in his sixties with urothelial cancer. Both conserved end residues are part of each CDR3. The order of the fields is D gene, J gene, V gene, clone size, CDR3 protein, CDR3 DNA. The D gene is left open where the match is weak. Expanded clones are given a class, and other clones once, few, many or no size at all.

. | TRBJ2-7 | TRBV9 | . | CASSVGSSRSYEQYF | TGTGCCAGCAGCGTAGGGAGTAGCCGCTCCTACGAGCAGTACTTC
TRBD1 | TRBJ1-2 | TRBV19 | . | CASSHRRTGNEGYTF | TGTGCCAGTAGCCACCGGCGGACAGGCAACGAAGGCTACACCTTC
. | TRBJ1-2 | TRBV7-9 | . | CASSLGTDRHGYTF | TGTGCCAGCAGCTTAGGGACAGATCGACATGGCTACACCTTC
. | TRBJ2-1 | TRBV4-1 | once | CASSQQRSVYNEQFF | TGCGCCAGCAGCCAACAGAGGTCAGTGTACAATGAGCAGTTCTTC
TRBD2 | TRBJ2-5 | TRBV18 | few | CASAGWREGQETQYF | TGTGCCAGCGCCGGCTGGCGGGAGGGCCAAGAGACCCAGTACTTC
TRBD2 | TRBJ2-1 | TRBV18 | . | CASSPPGLALNEQFF | TGTGCCAGCTCACCGCCGGGACTAGCTCTTAATGAGCAGTTCTTC
TRBD1 | TRBJ2-7 | TRBV5-4 | . | CASSPPAGQAYEQYF | TGTGCCAGCAGCCCCCCCGCCGGACAGGCCTACGAGCAGTACTTC
. | TRBJ1-5 | TRBV21-1 | . | CASSARDFNQPQHF | TGTGCCAGCAGCGCCCGGGACTTCAATCAGCCCCAGCATTTT
TRBD1 | TRBJ2-3 | TRBV2 | . | CASSLQGALPTDTQYF | TGTGCCAGCAGCCTGCAGGGGGCGCTTCCCACAGATACGCAGTATTTT
TRBD2 | TRBJ2-7 | TRBV4-2 | . | CASSRRTSASYEQYF | TGTGCCAGCAGCCGGCGGACTAGCGCCTCCTACGAGCAGTACTTC
TRBD1 | TRBJ1-2 | TRBV13 | . | CASSTSGGQNYGYTF | TGTGCCAGCAGCACCAGCGGGGGACAGAACTATGGCTACACCTTC
. | TRBJ2-1 | TRBV4-3 | . | CASSQWSGGSYNEQFF | TGCGCCAGCAGCCAATGGTCCGGGGGATCCTACAATGAGCAGTTCTTC
TRBD2 | TRBJ2-2 | TRBV4-3 | . | CASSQEAGTGELFF | TGCGCCAGCAGCCAAGAAGCGGGAACCGGGGAGCTGTTTTTT
TRBD2 | TRBJ2-2 | TRBV5-4 | . | CASSTGLAVNTGELFF | TGTGCCAGCAGCACGGGACTAGCGGTTAACACCGGGGAGCTGTTTTTT
. | TRBJ2-5 | TRBV4-1 | once | CASSARLSGPEETQYF | TGCGCCAGCAGCGCTCGCCTCAGCGGGCCAGAAGAGACCCAGTACTTC
TRBD2 | TRBJ2-1 | TRBV9 | . | CASSVGTSGYNEQFF | TGTGCCAGCAGCGTTGGGACTAGCGGCTACAATGAGCAGTTCTTC
TRBD1 | TRBJ2-7 | TRBV30 | . | CAWTTQGAPYEQYF | TGTGCCTGGACCACGCAGGGGGCCCCCTACGAGCAGTACTTC
TRBD2 | TRBJ2-1 | TRBV4-3 | . | CASSQASSGGSTLDEQFF | TGCGCCAGCAGCCAGGCTTCTAGCGGGGGCTCTACGCTCGATGAGCAGTTCTTC
. | TRBJ2-7 | TRBV10-3 | . | CAISEYPQQGNEQYF | TGTGCCATCAGTGAATACCCACAACAGGGAAACGAGCAGTACTTC
. | TRBJ2-7 | TRBV29-1 | . | CSVASASYEQYF | TGCAGCGTCGCAAGCGCCTCCTACGAGCAGTACTTC
. | TRBJ1-1 | TRBV7-8 | once | CASSLGGGVYTEAFF | TGTGCCAGCAGCCTAGGAGGGGGGGTGTACACTGAAGCTTTCTTT
TRBD2 | TRBJ2-2 | TRBV19 | few | CASSMVSGTGELFF | TGTGCCAGTAGTATGGTTAGCGGGACCGGGGAGCTGTTTTTT
TRBD2 | TRBJ2-1 | TRBV7-9 | . | CASTPTSFFEQFF | TGTGCCAGCACCCCGACTAGCTTTTTTGAGCAGTTCTTC
TRBD1 | TRBJ2-1 | TRBV6-6 | . | CASSLTGSPPGNEQFF | TGTGCCAGCAGTCTGACAGGGTCGCCCCCTGGGAATGAGCAGTTCTTC
. | TRBJ2-7 | TRBV6-5 | . | CASSYAQNSYEQYF | TGTGCCAGCAGTTACGCACAAAACTCCTACGAGCAGTACTTC